This TCR beta chain was identified during a study of vaccination effects on CD4 cells after COVID-19 (dated 2022 in TCRdb). Turning to the overall study: Participants received two doses of either the BNT162b2 or the mRNA-1273 mRNA SARS-CoV-2 vaccine. SARS-CoV-2 spike-specific CD4+ TCR repertoires from before and after mRNA vaccination were compared in COVID-19 convalescent patients and in infection-naive vaccine recipients. Altogether, some 11 COVID-19 convalescent patients and several SARS-CoV-2-naive healthy vaccine recipients made up the full study. Cultures from other donors in the study were sequenced using the Oncomine TCR Beta short-read assay on an Illumina iSeq 100. Results the study describes overall, beyond this receptor: In healthy vaccine recipients, vaccine-induced clones were almost all SARS-CoV-2 mono-reactive, with only 1 of 255 being cross-reactive with common cold coronaviruses. Limitations of the study were the small number of convalescent patients and the absence of early post-infection timepoints. At late post-vaccination timepoints, both infection-induced and vaccine-induced clones showed marked clonal contraction, consistent with waning T cell responses.

This clone has a single count. The antigen it binds to is not known. No quality values exist for individual bases; no much larger clone is one base distant. The library was made by the immunoSEQ multiplex PCR assay. DNA from the CD4+ T cells that had been cultured and isolated underwent TCR beta CDR3 sequencing. Concerning the study's data processing: Non-productive TCR sequences were removed, reads were trimmed to the CDR3 region, and CDR3s of at least 7 amino acids were retained. Antigen-specific clonotypes were identified using the MANAFEST web app by comparison of expansion in peptide wells against reference cultures. To count as positive, a clone had to show expansion at FDR<0.05 compared with the reference and with all other wells, an odds ratio above 5, and a frequency above 0.1% in two replicate wells. A clonotype was called cross-reactive if it was significantly expanded both in SARS-CoV-2 spike wells and in at least one common cold coronavirus spike condition. CDR3 similarity was assessed by Levenshtein distance using the stringdist R package, and unrooted trees were constructed with ape in R 3.6.1. TCRdb took over this immuneACCESS table, retaining in-frame rearrangements with V and J assigned. Such tables are incomplete; in checked studies, under half of the missing clones stem from an unresolved V gene, and the remainder is unexplained. The V and J calls and clone size come from that table; D and trimming were worked out from the DNA. This sample comprises about 73,000 clones, 60% to 85% of them detected only once. The leading ten clones occupy 8% to 11% of the sample.

In the ViraFEST assay, PBMC were stimulated with viral peptide pools, and TCR sequencing was then used to find antigen-specific CD4+ T cell clonotypes based on their expansion. After around eleven days of culture, CD4+ T cells were isolated with the EasySep CD4+ T cell isolation kit. Healthy vaccine recipients had no prior SARS-CoV-2 infection, confirmed by negative nucleocapsid antibodies before and after vaccination. Each well held under 2.5 million PBMC cultured in IMDM containing about 5.5% human AB serum, 9 to 10 IU/ml IL-2 and gentamicin, along with 8 to 10 ug/ml peptides. Half of the culture medium was replaced with fresh IL-2-containing medium on days 3 and 7. Unless noted otherwise, every peptide stimulation condition was grown in triplicate wells. PBMC were separated from whole blood using Ficoll-Paque Plus gradient centrifugation and were then either cryopreserved at -140C or used fresh. The spike proteins of SARS-CoV-2 and of the common cold coronaviruses HCoV-NL63, HCoV-OC43 and HCoV-229E were spanned by overlapping peptide pools. The QIAamp micro DNA kit was used to extract genomic DNA from the cultured CD4+ T cells.

Trimming at the junction amounts to 3 bases on V and 2 bases on J, and the germline ends lie 8 bases apart. CDR1 and CDR2 (DFQATT, SNEGSKA) derive from the germline V gene (reference sequence). CDR3 length: 13 amino acids, cysteine to phenylalanine. The sequence is cut down to CDR3 DNA, 39 bases in frame from base 1. The TCR originated in a human donor who received a COVID-19 vaccine. The material sequenced was CD4+ T cells from PBMCs cultured with SARS-CoV-2 spike peptides, taken before COVID-19 vaccination. What the cell subset or site label conveys for this sample: SARS-CoV-2 spike overlapping peptide pool stimulation. Recombination connected TRBV20-1 to TRBJ1-5; the D gene identity is not certain. Read as DNA, the sequence is TGCAGTGCTAGTAGGGAACGCAATCAGCCCCAGCATTTT. Its amino acids are CSASRERNQPQHF.